This T cell receptor beta chain emerged from a study of blood T cell repertoires in COVID-19. About the research overall: The samples span acute and convalescent COVID-19 from the United States, Italy and Spain. Nucleic acid was either cDNA or gDNA, and it came from T cells, B-cell-depleted T cells, or PBMCs.

How the authors handled the data: Reference gene primer amplification yielded estimated nucleated cell counts. Produced via immunoSEQ multiplex PCR; TCRdb's table is partial and in-frame only. Clonal size and the V and J genes are those of that table, whereas D and trimming came from the DNA. The table has 150,000 to 200,000 clones, 70% to 85% seen once; the top ten hold around 6.8%. The sample was peripheral blood. This clonotype was obtained from a human donor in a cohort sampled during active COVID-19.

The CDR3 nucleotides are TGCGCCAGCAGCCCGGGCGGGGGTTTAGCCAATTCACCCCTCCACTTT. Amino acid sequence: CASSPGGGLANSPLHF. This chain joins TRBV5-1 and TRBJ1-6; possible D gene TRBD1, 5 bases. Between the trimmed V and J ends, which lost 4 bases and 7 bases, there was a span of 18 bases. The germline V gene has CDR1 SGHRS and CDR2 YFSETQ. This CDR3 comprises 16 residues. The variable domain in full, with the rest retrieved from reference TRBV5-1 and TRBJ1-6, is KAGVTQTPRYLIKTRGQQVTLSCSPISGHRSVSWYQQTPGQGLQFLFEYFSETQRNKGNFPGRFSGRQFSNSRSEMNVSTLELGDSALYLCASSPGGGLANSPLHFGNGTRLTVT.